The 20 T cell receptor beta chains below were found in one sample sequenced in a study of T cells in Graves' hyperthyroidism and ophthalmopathy. Authors of the study amplified TCR beta CDR3 regions from RNA transcripts. TCR CDR3 regions were first amplified by RT-PCR with HTBI primers. MiXCR was run by TCRdb on the multiplex PCR reads, yielding one entry per CDR3 protein. This table holds around 380,000 distinct CDR3 sequences, approximately 12% found once. Sequenced input: blood. Every receptor here comes from a young man with Graves' hyperthyroidism that later progressed to Graves' ophthalmopathy.

The chain recombines TRBV12-3 or TRBV12-4 with TRBJ2-1, with 11 positions matching TRBD2. The CDR3 has 16 amino acids. With 5 bases clipped from V and 8 bases from J, the junction kept 11 bases outside the gene matches. CDR3: CASSPNFVAGGYEQFF. CDR3 bases: TGTGCCAGCAGTCCGAACTTTGTAGCGGGGGGGTATGAGCAGTTCTTC.

This clonotype was detected a few times. The chain joins TRBV7-6 to TRBJ1-5, with unresolved D. The CDR3 loop spans 12 amino acids. The V and J ends lost 6 bases and 2 bases respectively, with 5 bases between them. Germline lookup yields CDR1 SGHVS and CDR2 FNYEAQ. The DNA for the CDR3 is TGTGCCAGCAGGAAGGGCAATCAGCCCCAGCATTTT. Translation: CASRKGNQPQHF. Filled out from reference TRBV7-6 and TRBJ1-5, the complete variable domain reads GAGVSQSPRYKVTKRGQDVALRCDPISGHVSLYWYRQALGQGPEFLTYFNYEAQQDKSGLPNDRFSAERPEGSISTLTIQRTEQRDSAMYRCASRKGNQPQHFGDGTRLSIL.

This chain links TRBV7-6 with TRBJ2-7, with D unclear. CDR3 size: 13 residues. Germline assignment: CDR1 SGHVS and CDR2 FNYEAQ. V lost 5 bases and J 5 bases, leaving 13 bases between the germline ends. The CDR3 sequence: CASSVVVRDEQYF. CDR3 in DNA: TGTGCCAGCAGCGTTGTCGTTAGGGACGAGCAGTACTTC.

In its sample, this clonotype was seen many times. J is TRBJ2-5 and V is TRBV20-1; D unclear. There are 13 residues in the CDR3. With 0 bases removed from V and 5 bases from J, the gap between germline ends came to 10 bases. Germline V CDR1 and CDR2: DFQATT, SNEGSKA (reference sequence). The CDR3 spells CSARDQPEETQYF. The CDR3 nucleotides are TGCAGTGCTAGAGATCAACCCGAGGAGACCCAGTACTTC.

This rearrangement joins TRBV6-5 to TRBJ2-5; D may correspond to TRBD1 or TRBD2 (5 bases each). Germline-derived CDR1 and CDR2 are MNHEY and SVGAGI. CDR3 size: 15 residues. V dropped 0 bases and J dropped 2 bases, with 10 bases sitting between them. DNA for the CDR3: TGTGCCAGCAGTTACTCTCGGTGGGGGCAAGAGACCCAGTACTTC. It encodes CASSYSRWGQETQYF.

This clonotype has a count of ten or more. The chain combines TRBV5-1 with TRBJ2-7, with 9 bases lining up with TRBD1. Per the germline V gene, CDR1 is SGHRS and CDR2 is YFSETQ. Unmatched junction bases numbered 8, after V lost 4 bases and J lost 3 bases. This CDR3 has 15 residues. The DNA of the CDR3 is TGCGCCAGCAGCCTTACAGGGGGCCGAAGCTACGAGCAGTACTTC. Translated, it gives CASSLTGGRSYEQYF.

In this sample, this clonotype turned up many times. This chain connects TRBV5-1 to TRBJ2-3; D unclear. The CDR3 totals 15 residues. Germline V gene sequence: CDR1 SGHRS, CDR2 YFSETQ. V lost 4 bases to trimming and J lost 2 bases, with 14 bases between them. The CDR3 DNA is TGCGCCAGCAGCCGCGGAACCTTATTCACAGATACGCAGTATTTT. Protein: CASSRGTLFTDTQYF.

This clonotype has only a few counts. The genes are TRBV29-1 and TRBJ2-7; possibly TRBD1 or TRBD2 for D (5 bases each). This CDR3 spans 15 amino acids. The germline gives CDR1 SQVTM, CDR2 ANQGSEA. V dropped 3 bases and J dropped 0 bases, with 15 bases sitting between them. For the CDR3, the DNA is TGCAGCGTTGAGGGAGTTGGGACCAGCTCCTACGAGCAGTACTTC. This encodes CSVEGVGTSSYEQYF.

This clonotype showed up many times. The chain has TRBV20-1 and TRBJ2-5, with 9 bases fitting TRBD1. Germline CDR1 reads DFQATT; CDR2 reads SNEGSKA (reference sequence). The CDR3 runs to 16 residues. Trimming took 0 bases from V and 4 from J; bases not matched to a gene: 9. CDR3 region: CSAREVGQGTGETQYF. The CDR3 bases are TGCAGTGCTAGAGAGGTTGGACAGGGGACGGGAGAGACCCAGTACTTC.

Ten or more counts support this clonotype. This chain links TRBV4-2 with TRBJ2-7; 7 positions agree with TRBD1. Germline trimming cut 1 base from V and 1 base from J; bases unmatched to any gene: 7. Per germline, CDR1 LGHNA and CDR2 YNFKEQ. The CDR3 consists of 16 residues. CDR3 sequence (DNA): TGTGCCAGCAGCCAAGTGTCGACAGGGTCTTCCTACGAGCAGTACTTC. Protein: CASSQVSTGSSYEQYF.

The CDR3, as DNA: TGTGCCAGCAGTTACTCGATCGGAGGGGGGGAGACCCAGTACTTC. This translates into CASSYSIGGGETQYF. The genes are TRBV6-5 and TRBJ2-5; D is tentatively TRBD1 or TRBD2 (6 bases each). The CDR3 has 15 residues. The ends were cut back, 0 bases at V and 5 bases at J, with 13 bases in the middle. CDR1 is MNHEY, CDR2 SVGAGI, per germline.

The chain has TRBV11-3 and TRBJ2-4; D may be TRBD1 (5 bases). CDR3 length equals 13 residues. The V end was cut by 1 base, the J end by 11 bases, with 12 bases between. Germline CDR1 is SGHNT and CDR2 is YENEEA. CDR3 bases: TGTGCCAGCAGCTTAGGCTTCCCGACAGTTCAGTACTTC. Translating it yields CASSLGFPTVQYF.

This clonotype was detected many times. The chain links TRBV13 to TRBJ2-7; TRBD2 agrees at 10 bases. This CDR3 is built from 15 residues. V was clipped by 5 bases and J by 3 bases; unmatched bases: 7. Germline V CDR1 and CDR2: PRHDT, FYEKMQ (reference sequence). In nucleotides, the CDR3 is TGTGCCAGCAGCCAACTAGCGGGGTCAGACTACGAGCAGTACTTC. It codes for CASSQLAGSDYEQYF.

In regard to this clonotype: A far larger clone lies a single base away; this is likely a read error. The rearrangement joins TRBV7-3 to TRBJ1-2, with no clear D. Germline CDR1 reads SGHTA; CDR2 reads FQGTGA. The CDR3 extends over 12 amino acids. CDR3 nucleotide sequence: TGTGCCAGCAGCTTAACCGGGGATGGCTACGCCTTC. It specifies CASSLTGDGYAF.

As for this clonotype: This may be a read error: a much more frequent sequence differs by one nucleotide. V is TRBV11-1 and J is TRBJ2-7, with 10 bases matching TRBD2. CDR3 length equals 15 residues. Germline assignment: CDR1 SGHAT and CDR2 FQDESV (reference sequence). This CDR3 reads CTSSLAAGGLHEQYF. The CDR3 DNA sequence: TGTACCAGCAGCCTCGCAGCGGGGGGGCTCCACGAGCAGTACTTC.

In this sample, this clonotype turned up a few times. The J gene is TRBJ1-2, the V gene TRBV6-1; maybe TRBD1 (6 bases). The ends were cut back, 8 bases at V and 7 bases at J, with 17 bases in the middle. The CDR3 runs 13 residues. CDR1 is MNHNS and CDR2 is SASEGT in the germline V gene. The CDR3 region has the DNA TGTGCCAGCGTAGAACAGGGTATCGCTGGCTACACCTTC. Protein: CASVEQGIAGYTF.

The chain employs TRBV20-1 and TRBJ1-5; no firm D call. V lost 7 bases to trimming and J lost 2 bases, with 12 bases between them. This CDR3 is built from 13 residues. The germline CDR1 and CDR2 sequences are DFQATT and SNEGSKA (reference sequence). CDR3 amino acids: CSVHKSGNQPQHF. The DNA of the CDR3 is TGCAGTGTTCATAAATCGGGCAATCAGCCCCAGCATTTT.

This clonotype has a count of ten or more. The chain joins TRBV11-2 to TRBJ2-2, with D possibly called TRBD1 or TRBD2 (5 bases each). V was shortened by 5 bases and J by 5 bases, with 15 bases between the two germline ends. CDR3 size: 15 residues. From germline, CDR1 is SGHAT and CDR2 FQNNGV. CDR3 DNA sequence: TGTGCCAGCAGCGTTAATGGGGGTGGGACCGGGGAGCTGTTTTTT. This codes for CASSVNGGGTGELFF.

This clonotype was seen only a few times. The genes are TRBV19 and TRBJ1-1; TRBD1 matches 7 bases. This CDR3 spans 10 amino acids. Germline trimming cut 6 bases from V and 8 bases from J; bases unmatched to any gene: 0. Per the germline V gene, CDR1 is LNHDA and CDR2 is SQIVND (reference sequence). The CDR3 DNA is TGTGCCAGTAGGGACAGGGAAGCTTTCTTT. Translated, it gives CASRDREAFF.

This clonotype came up a few times. V and J are TRBV25-1 and TRBJ2-7; 8 bases fit TRBD1. Trimming removed 0 bases from V and 5 bases from J; junction bases left unmatched: 6. There are 15 residues in the CDR3. Germline assignment: CDR1 MGHDK and CDR2 SYGVNS. Written as DNA, the CDR3 is TGTGCCAGCAGTGAATACGCAGGGGGCTCGGACGAGCAGTACTTC. This codes for CASSEYAGGSDEQYF.